The 2 T cell receptor beta chains reported below all come from one sample, sequenced in a study of glioma-infiltrating T cells after dendritic cell vaccination. Clones were sequenced by immunoSEQ multiplex PCR, and TCRdb holds only the in-frame ones, with some missing. The sample carries about 49,000 clones, 85% recorded once. Material: blood, obtained before dendritic cell vaccination. These receptors all stem from a human donor with glioblastoma.

This clone was seen more than once but under ten times. The chain carries TRBV6-1 and TRBJ2-3; 7 bases are a match to TRBD2. V shed 7 bases and J 0 bases; nucleotides not matched to a gene: 7. Per the germline V gene, CDR1 is MNHNS and CDR2 is SASEGT. This CDR3 comprises 15 residues. The CDR3 DNA sequence: TGTGCCAGCAATGGGGCTAGCGGTAGCACAGATACGCAGTATTTT. Protein: CASNGASGSTDTQYF.

This chain uses TRBV6-1 with TRBJ1-5; a possible D gene is TRBD1 (6 bases). CDR1 and CDR2 from the germline V gene are MNHNS and SASEGT. V was pared by 6 bases and J by 3 bases, with 9 bases between. The CDR3 is 13 residues long. CDR3 sequence reads: CASRDSSNQPQHF. DNA of the CDR3: TGTGCCAGCAGGGACAGCTCCAATCAGCCCCAGCATTTT.